Shown below are 32 T cell receptor beta chains from a single sample sequenced in a study of blood T cell repertoires in COVID-19. Here immunoSEQ multiplex PCR was the method, and the copy in TCRdb shows in-frame clones only, minus some. This table holds 200,000 to 250,000 clones, less than 90% found once. The sample taken for sequencing was PBMCs or T cells enriched from blood (not recorded which). These receptor sequences come from a woman between 40 and 50 years old who had recovered from COVID-19.

The chain uses TRBV3-1 (or the pseudogene TRBV3-2) and TRBJ1-6; D gene unclear. Germline values: CDR1 LGHDT, CDR2 YNNKEL (reference sequence). The CDR3 has 14 amino acids. Trimming shortened V by 8 bases and J by 4 bases, and 12 bases separated the two germline ends. The CDR3 DNA reads as TGTGCCAGCCGGGGTCGGTCTTATAATTCACCCCTCCACTTT. Translating gives CASRGRSYNSPLHF.

The chain combines TRBV5-8 with TRBJ2-6, with D perhaps TRBD1 (6 bases). V was pared by 3 bases and J by 4 bases, with 8 bases between. Looked up from germline, CDR1 is SGHTS and CDR2 is YDEGEE. This CDR3 spans 14 amino acids. In nucleotides, the CDR3 is TGTGCCAGCAGCTCGGGGACAGGGGCCAACGTCCTGACTTTC. It is translated as CASSSGTGANVLTF.

This clone appeared once. The CDR3 protein is CASSLVGLAVNNEQFF. The CDR3 DNA reads TGCGCCAGCAGCTTGGTCGGACTAGCGGTAAATAATGAGCAGTTCTTC. The chain uses TRBV5-1 and TRBJ2-1, with 10 positions matching TRBD2. The CDR3 spans 16 residues. Germline loops: CDR1 SGHRS, CDR2 YFSETQ. The trim removed 0 bases at V and 7 bases at J, leaving 7 bases unmatched.

The CDR3: CAMGSSRGTQYF. CDR3 coding DNA: TGTGCCATGGGGAGCTCCCGGGGGACCCAGTACTTC. The gene calls are TRBV10-3 and TRBJ2-5; possibly TRBD2 for D (5 bases). The CDR3 contains 12 residues. Looked up from germline, CDR1 is ENHRY and CDR2 is SYGVKD. Trimming took 9 bases from V and 7 from J, leaving 15 bases between them.

This clone has more than one count but fewer than ten. The chain recombines TRBV3-1 (or the pseudogene TRBV3-2) with TRBJ1-5, with D possibly TRBD1 on 5 matching bases. V lost 5 bases to trimming and J lost 0 bases, with 8 bases between them. Germline assignment: CDR1 LGHDT and CDR2 YNNKEL (reference sequence). The CDR3 extends over 14 amino acids. The CDR3 region has the DNA TGTGCCAGCAGCGGGGCTAGTAGCAATCAGCCCCAGCATTTT. It is translated as CASSGASSNQPQHF.

The V call is TRBV24-1, the J call TRBJ2-6, with 10 bases fitting TRBD2. Germline values: CDR1 KGHDR, CDR2 SFDVKD. The V gene end was trimmed by 5 bases and the J gene end by 4 bases; junction bases not matched to a gene: 7. This CDR3 comprises 17 residues. For the CDR3, the DNA is TGTGCCACCAGTGGTTCTAGCGGGAGCAACGGGGCCAACGTCCTGACTTTC. This encodes CATSGSSGSNGANVLTF.

The CDR3 DNA is TGTGCCAGCCGGACAGGGCTCCCCCGAAATACGCAGTATTTT. Translating it yields CASRTGLPRNTQYF. The chain uses TRBV6-5 and TRBJ2-3, with 8 bases matching TRBD1. V lost 8 bases and J lost 7; bases outside the gene matches: 11. Germline V lookup: CDR1 MNHEY, CDR2 SVGAGI. The CDR3 is 14 amino acids.

The gene calls are TRBV12-3 or TRBV12-4 and TRBJ2-1; no firm D call. Trimming took off 3 bases at V and 10 bases at J, with 13 bases between the two ends. The CDR3 contains 13 residues. Here the CDR3 reads CASSFPSVKEQFF. The DNA of the CDR3 is TGTGCCAGCAGTTTTCCCAGCGTTAAGGAGCAGTTCTTC.

CDR3 DNA sequence: TGTGCCAGCTCACGGTCTTTGGGGGACACCAATGGCTACACCTTC. Protein sequence: CASSRSLGDTNGYTF. The V and J genes are TRBV18 and TRBJ1-2; D may be TRBD1 (6 bases). The V gene lost 4 bases and the J gene lost 6 bases, with 18 bases spanning the gap. The CDR3 runs 15 residues. Germline V lookup: CDR1 KGHSH, CDR2 LQKENI.

The genes are TRBV28 and TRBJ2-1, with TRBD2 matching 11 bases. Germline CDR1 MDHEN, CDR2 SYDVKM. The trim removed 8 bases at V and 6 bases at J, leaving 18 bases unmatched. This CDR3 is built from 18 residues. CDR3 sequence reads: CASGGGWNLAGGSNEQFF. The CDR3 DNA reads TGTGCCAGCGGAGGAGGTTGGAACCTAGCGGGAGGCTCCAATGAGCAGTTCTTC.

This chain connects TRBV11-3 to TRBJ2-5; D possibly corresponds to TRBD2 (6 bases). V dropped 1 base and J dropped 5 bases, with 20 bases sitting between them. The CDR3 has 17 residues. Germline CDR1 is SGHNT and CDR2 is YENEEA. The CDR3 DNA reads TGTGCCAGCAGCTTAGGGTCGTGGGAGGCCAGAGATGAGACCCAGTACTTC. As protein: CASSLGSWEARDETQYF. Drawing the rest from reference TRBV11-3 and TRBJ2-5, the complete variable domain is EAGVVQSPRYKIIEKKQPVAFWCNPISGHNTLYWYLQNLGQGPELLIRYENEEAVDDSQLPKDRFSAERLKGVDSTLKIQPAELGDSAVYLCASSLGSWEARDETQYFGPGTRLLVL.

The chain joins TRBV13 to TRBJ2-7, with D hard to call. This CDR3 is 15 amino acids long. Per the germline V gene, CDR1 is PRHDT and CDR2 is FYEKMQ (reference sequence). The V gene lost 5 bases and the J gene lost 3 bases, with 17 bases spanning the gap. The CDR3 bases are TGTGCCAGCAGCCGGTATGACGCGGCAGACTACGAGCAGTACTTC. As protein: CASSRYDAADYEQYF.

This clone was seen more than once but under ten times. The chain links TRBV3-1 (or the pseudogene TRBV3-2) to TRBJ2-2; the match to TRBD2 covers 13 bases. Germline CDR1 and CDR2: LGHDT and YNNKEL (reference sequence). After removal of 7 bases from V and 8 bases from J, the junction contained 10 bases not matched to a gene. The CDR3 runs 16 residues. DNA of the CDR3: TGTGCCAGCACCGAAACCGGGACTAGCGGGACAGGGGAGCTGTTTTTT. Protein sequence: CASTETGTSGTGELFF.

The chain links TRBV25-1 to TRBJ2-3; TRBD2 matches at 14 bases. CDR3 length: 18 amino acids. Trimming cost V 4 bases and J 0 bases; bases outside gene matches: 6. Per the germline V gene, CDR1 is MGHDK and CDR2 is SYGVNS. CDR3 sequence reads: CASSGGLAGGPSTDTQYF. The DNA for the CDR3 is TGTGCCAGCAGTGGAGGACTAGCGGGAGGACCTAGCACAGATACGCAGTATTTT. The full variable domain, with the rest looked up from reference TRBV25-1 and TRBJ2-3, is EADIYQTPRYLVIGTGKKITLECSQTMGHDKMYWYQQDPGMELHLIHYSYGVNSTEKGDLSSESTVSRIRTEHFPLTLESARPSHTSQYLCASSGGLAGGPSTDTQYFGPGTRLTVL.

The V call is TRBV2, the J call TRBJ2-4; TRBD2 is a possible D gene (5 bases). With 3 bases removed from V and 3 bases from J, the gap between germline ends came to 12 bases. The CDR3 runs 15 residues. Germline V gene data show CDR1 as SNHLY and CDR2 as FYNNEI. This CDR3 is CASSDTRTVKNIQYF. The CDR3, as DNA: TGTGCCAGCAGTGACACGAGGACTGTCAAAAACATTCAGTACTTC.

The chain joins TRBV7-2 to TRBJ2-7; 7 positions match TRBD1. The CDR3 length is 15 residues. CDR1 SGHTA and CDR2 FQGNSA come from the germline V gene. V lost 4 bases and J lost 4; bases outside the gene matches: 10. CDR3 sequence (DNA): TGTGCCAGCAGCTCCGGAAGGCAGGGGGTTTACGAGCAGTACTTC. This sequence encodes CASSSGRQGVYEQYF.

The genes are TRBV5-1 and TRBJ2-1, with TRBD2 identical over 8 bases. CDR3 length: 15 residues. The germline V gene encodes CDR1 SGHRS and CDR2 YFSETQ. The V and J ends lost 0 bases and 11 bases, in that order; junction bases with no gene match: 10. CDR3 protein: CASSLEYGGRQQQFF. Written as DNA, the CDR3 is TGCGCCAGCAGCTTGGAGTATGGCGGGAGGCAGCAGCAGTTCTTC.

The chain combines TRBV19 with TRBJ2-2, with TRBD1 matching over 11 bases. From germline, CDR1 is LNHDA and CDR2 SQIVND (reference sequence). Trimming removed 6 bases from V and 9 bases from J; junction bases left unmatched: 6. CDR3 length: 14 residues. The DNA for the CDR3 is TGTGCCAGTAGGGGGACAGGGGGTAACCGGGAGCTGTTTTTT. As protein: CASRGTGGNRELFF.

The J gene is TRBJ1-2, the V gene TRBV19; 7 nucleotides line up with TRBD1. The CDR3 consists of 15 residues. Germline assignment: CDR1 LNHDA and CDR2 SQIVND (reference sequence). J lost 4 bases, V lost 6 bases, and 11 bases had no gene match. The CDR3 sequence: CASSSMQGGGYGYTF. The CDR3 nucleotides read TGTGCCAGTAGCTCAATGCAGGGGGGAGGCTATGGCTACACCTTC.

This chain joins TRBV28 and TRBJ2-3, with D maybe TRBD1 (6 bases). With 8 bases removed from V and 3 bases from J, the gap between germline ends came to 15 bases. This CDR3 region has 14 residues. The V gene's germline CDR1 is MDHEN and CDR2 SYDVKM. CDR3 protein: CASRALQGTDTQYF. DNA for the CDR3: TGTGCCAGCCGCGCCTTACAGGGTACAGATACGCAGTATTTT. Based on the CDR3 plus reference TRBV28 and TRBJ2-3, the full variable domain is DVKVTQSSRYLVKRTGEKVFLECVQDMDHENMFWYRQDPGLGLRLIYFSYDVKMKEKGDIPEGYSVSREKKERFSLILESASTNQTSMYLCASRALQGTDTQYFGPGTRLTVL.

The J gene is TRBJ2-5, the V gene TRBV5-1; D not certain. The CDR3 contains 14 residues. Trimming cost V 0 bases and J 7 bases, with 13 bases left between them. CDR1 and CDR2 from the germline V gene are SGHRS and YFSETQ. The CDR3, as DNA: TGCGCCAGCAGCTTGGAACAGTCCCTCGGGACCCAGTACTTC. This sequence encodes CASSLEQSLGTQYF.

The chain combines TRBV5-1 with TRBJ2-1; 7 bases map to TRBD1. Germline trimming cut 0 bases from V and 5 bases from J; bases unmatched to any gene: 5. There are 15 residues in the CDR3. Germline V gene data show CDR1 as SGHRS and CDR2 as YFSETQ. As DNA, the CDR3 is TGCGCCAGCAGCTTGGAGCCAGGGGGTGACAATGAGCAGTTCTTC. The encoded protein is CASSLEPGGDNEQFF.

This sequence joins TRBV6-5 and TRBJ1-1, with 8 positions matching TRBD1. The CDR3 has 14 amino acids. Germline V gene sequence: CDR1 MNHEY, CDR2 SVGAGI. The ends lost 6 bases at V and 4 bases at J; junction bases unmatched: 7. The CDR3 region has the DNA TGTGCCAGCAGAACCGACAGGGGACGCACTGAAGCTTTCTTT. Protein: CASRTDRGRTEAFF.

J is TRBJ2-7 and V is TRBV18; TRBD1 might be the D (6 bases). Between the trimmed V and J ends, which lost 0 bases and 0 bases, there was a span of 15 bases. Looked up from germline, CDR1 is KGHSH and CDR2 is LQKENI. This CDR3 is built from 17 residues. The CDR3 here is CASSPPSSTGISYEQYF. CDR3 nucleotide sequence: TGTGCCAGCTCACCACCGTCATCCACAGGGATCTCCTACGAGCAGTACTTC.

The CDR3 DNA reads TGTGCCAGCAGCGAATCAGGGGGCGCGGCGAACACTGAAGCTTTCTTT. Translated, it gives CASSESGGAANTEAFF. This sequence joins TRBV14 and TRBJ1-1; 8 bases map to TRBD1. The J segment lost 1 base and the V segment lost 5 bases, leaving 9 bases of the junction unmatched. The CDR3 loop spans 16 amino acids. CDR1 SGHDN and CDR2 FVKESK come from the germline V gene.

The CDR3 protein is CASSLTSGRAFGGELFF. The CDR3 nucleotides read TGTGCCAGCTCCCTGACTAGCGGGAGGGCCTTCGGCGGGGAGCTGTTTTTT. The gene calls are TRBV18 and TRBJ2-2; TRBD2 matches 14 bases. Germline assignment: CDR1 KGHSH and CDR2 LQKENI. V lost 6 bases, J lost 7 bases, and 10 bases stayed unmatched. The CDR3 sequence is 17 residues long.

The CDR3 DNA is TGTGCTAGTGGTGGGGGGGCTGAGCAGTTCTTC. It encodes CASGGGAEQFF. The J gene is TRBJ2-1, the V gene TRBV12-5; the D gene is possibly TRBD2 (7 bases). Germline V gives CDR1 LGHNT, CDR2 FRNRAP. V was trimmed by 5 bases and J by 9 bases, leaving 8 bases between them. This CDR3 comprises 11 residues.

A single count supports this clone. The J gene is TRBJ1-6, the V gene TRBV2; no definite D call. CDR1 is SNHLY and CDR2 is FYNNEI in the germline V gene. The CDR3 is 13 amino acids. V was shortened by 3 bases and J by 7 bases, with 7 bases between the two germline ends. DNA for the CDR3: TGTGCCAGCAGTGACGTCTTGAATTCACCCCTCCACTTT. It yields the protein CASSDVLNSPLHF.

A single count supports this clone. This sequence joins TRBV20-1 and TRBJ2-2; 8 bases align to TRBD2. The ends lost 4 bases at V and 5 bases at J; junction bases unmatched: 6. The germline gives CDR1 DFQATT, CDR2 SNEGSKA (reference sequence). This CDR3 has 14 amino acids. DNA of the CDR3: TGCAGTGCTAATGACGGCGGGGGGACCGGGGAGCTGTTTTTT. It codes for CSANDGGGTGELFF.

This chain uses TRBV27 with TRBJ1-1, with 7 bases fitting TRBD1. The CDR3 has 14 amino acids. Germline CDR1 and CDR2: MNHEY and SMNVEV (reference sequence). Trimming at V came to 2 bases and at J to 1 base, leaving 1 base not matched to a gene. In nucleotides, the CDR3 is TGTGCCAGCAGTTTAAACAGGGGGAACACTGAAGCTTTCTTT. Translating it yields CASSLNRGNTEAFF.

V and J are TRBV4-1 and TRBJ2-6; a possible D gene is TRBD1 (6 bases). Germline V gene lookup returns CDR1 MGHRA and CDR2 YSYEKL. There are 18 residues in the CDR3. V lost 1 base, J lost 0 bases, and 13 bases lay in between. CDR3 in amino acids: CASSQGMGQHSGANVLTF. In nucleotides, the CDR3 is TGCGCCAGCAGCCAAGGTATGGGACAACACTCTGGGGCCAACGTCCTGACTTTC.

V and J are TRBV10-3 and TRBJ2-3, with 11 positions matching TRBD2. The V and J ends lost 4 bases and 5 bases, in that order; junction bases with no gene match: 2. The CDR3 totals 14 residues. CDR1 and CDR2 (germline): ENHRY, SYGVKD. This CDR3 reads CAISGSGGGDTQYF. In DNA, the CDR3 is TGTGCCATCAGTGGTAGCGGGGGGGGAGATACGCAGTATTTT.